These 15 T cell receptor beta chains share one sample of origin, sequenced in a study of blood T cell repertoires in COVID-19. Clones were read by immunoSEQ multiplex PCR, and TCRdb kept only the in-frame ones, dropping some. The table lists 200,000 to 250,000 clones, around nine tenths of them singletons. The sample was peripheral blood. These receptor sequences come from a woman in her thirties or forties with acute or convalescent COVID-19.

J is TRBJ2-5 and V is TRBV6-5, with a possible D match to TRBD2 (7 bases). Trimming removed 7 bases from V and 5 bases from J, with 20 bases in between. The germline gives CDR1 MNHEY, CDR2 SVGAGI. This CDR3 contains 15 residues. The CDR3 DNA reads as TGTGCCAGCACCGAAAGGGGGGGGAGGTCGGAGACCCAGTACTTC. Its translation is CASTERGGRSETQYF.

The rearrangement uses TRBV18 and TRBJ1-5; 10 bases are shared with TRBD1. CDR3 length: 14 residues. The V gene end was trimmed by 4 bases and the J gene end by 4 bases; junction bases not matched to a gene: 1. Looked up from germline, CDR1 is KGHSH and CDR2 is LQKENI. CDR3 nucleotide sequence: TGTGCCAGCTCACGGGACAGGGGTAATCAGCCCCAGCATTTT. Its translation: CASSRDRGNQPQHF.

This rearrangement joins TRBV7-8 to TRBJ2-3; 8 bases fit TRBD2. V trimming: 5 bases; J trimming: 2 bases; junction bases outside the gene matches: 6. Germline lookup yields CDR1 SGHVS and CDR2 FQNEAQ. CDR3 length: 15 residues. This CDR3 is CASSHGGDNTDTQYF. CDR3 DNA: TGTGCCAGCAGCCACGGGGGGGACAACACAGATACGCAGTATTTT.

The V and J genes are TRBV18 and TRBJ1-2; no firm D call. V was clipped by 5 bases and J by 6 bases, with 13 bases between them. The CDR3 consists of 13 residues. Germline V gene sequence: CDR1 KGHSH, CDR2 LQKENI. The CDR3 protein is CASSEQPKDGYTF. CDR3 DNA sequence: TGTGCCAGCTCAGAACAGCCCAAGGATGGCTACACCTTC. The variable domain in full, with the rest retrieved from reference TRBV18 and TRBJ1-2, is NAGVMQNPRHLVRRRGQEARLRCSPMKGHSHVYWYRQLPEEGLKFMVYLQKENIIDESGMPKERFSAEFPKEGPSILRIQQVVRGDSAAYFCASSEQPKDGYTFGSGTRLTVV.

The CDR3, as DNA: TGTGCCAGCAGCAGATTAGCGGGGGGTTTCTCTGGGGCCAACGTCCTGACTTTC. This gives the protein CASSRLAGGFSGANVLTF. The chain links TRBV9 to TRBJ2-6, with 10 bases that match TRBD2. Germline V CDR1 and CDR2: SGDLS, YYNGEE. CDR3 length: 18 residues. The V and J ends lost 4 bases and 0 bases, in that order; junction bases with no gene match: 7.

The V call is TRBV7-8, the J call TRBJ1-1; D is ambiguous. The CDR3 has 13 residues. V was trimmed by 5 bases and J by 4 bases, leaving 11 bases between them. CDR1 is SGHVS, CDR2 FQNEAQ, per germline. CDR3 sequence: CASSPYGGTEAFF. CDR3 coding DNA: TGTGCCAGCAGCCCCTATGGAGGCACTGAAGCTTTCTTT.

The chain has TRBV27 and TRBJ2-5; maybe TRBD2 (7 bases). CDR1 is MNHEY, CDR2 SMNVEV, per germline (reference sequence). This CDR3 comprises 15 residues. Trimming cost V 5 bases and J 5 bases, with 18 bases left between them. The CDR3 reads CASSPGSAGAETQYF. CDR3 nucleotide sequence: TGTGCCAGCAGTCCAGGGAGCGCGGGGGCTGAGACCCAGTACTTC.

The rearrangement uses TRBV6-6 and TRBJ1-2; 8 positions match TRBD1. This CDR3 has 14 residues. Per the germline V gene, CDR1 is MNHNY and CDR2 is SVGAGI (reference sequence). The J segment lost 4 bases and the V segment lost 5 bases, leaving 6 bases of the junction unmatched. Written as DNA, the CDR3 is TGTGCCAGCAGTCCTCGAGGGACAGGCTATGGCTACACCTTC. It codes for CASSPRGTGYGYTF.

This clone has just one count. The rearrangement uses TRBV3-1 (or the pseudogene TRBV3-2) and TRBJ2-5, with TRBD1 matching over 8 bases. V lost 4 bases to trimming and J lost 3 bases; unmatched junction nucleotides: 10. CDR1 and CDR2 (germline): LGHDT, YNNKEL (reference sequence). CDR3 length equals 16 residues. The CDR3, as DNA: TGTGCCAGCAGCCGTCTCCCCGGACAGGGTGAAGAGACCCAGTACTTC. This gives the protein CASSRLPGQGEETQYF.

This clone was recorded only once. J is TRBJ2-7 and V is TRBV10-3; a weak D match, TRBD2 (5 bases). Trimming took 8 bases from V and 0 from J, leaving 11 bases between them. Germline V gives CDR1 ENHRY, CDR2 SYGVKD. The CDR3 consists of 13 residues. DNA for the CDR3: TGTGCCATCGGAGGTAGGTCCTCCTACGAGCAGTACGTC. Its translation is CAIGGRSSYEQYV.

The genes are TRBV27 and TRBJ1-2; 12 nucleotides agree with TRBD1. CDR3 length: 17 amino acids. Germline loops: CDR1 MNHEY, CDR2 SMNVEV (reference sequence). V was pared by 3 bases and J by 4 bases, with 9 bases of the junction left unmatched. The CDR3, as DNA: TGTGCCAGCAGTTTGGGGACAGGGGGCGCGATCGTCTATGGCTACACCTTC. Its protein product is CASSLGTGGAIVYGYTF.

The chain is built from TRBV7-2 and TRBJ2-3; possible D gene TRBD2, 6 bases. Per germline, CDR1 SGHTA and CDR2 FQGNSA. The CDR3 is 15 amino acids. V lost 3 bases and J 2 bases, leaving 12 bases between the germline ends. The CDR3 loop reads CASSFARDFTDTQYF. The CDR3 DNA reads as TGTGCCAGCAGCTTCGCCCGGGACTTCACAGATACGCAGTATTTT.

The chain recombines TRBV5-4 with TRBJ2-7; 15 bases match TRBD2. V shed 5 bases and J 4 bases; nucleotides not matched to a gene: 4. In germline, CDR1 is SGHNT, CDR2 YYREEE (reference sequence). This CDR3 has 15 amino acids. CDR3 DNA: TGTGCCAGCAGTTCGGGACTAGCGGGGGGTTACGAGCAGTACGTC. Translated, it gives CASSSGLAGGYEQYV.

The V call is TRBV4-1, the J call TRBJ2-5; TRBD2 aligns across 9 bases. This CDR3 has 16 residues. J was trimmed by 4 bases and V by 0 bases; bases with no gene match: 6. CDR1 is MGHRA and CDR2 is YSYEKL in the germline V gene. CDR3 sequence reads: CASSQDAGGPSETQYF. Here the CDR3 DNA reads TGCGCCAGCAGCCAAGATGCGGGGGGGCCATCAGAGACCCAGTACTTC.

CDR3 in amino acids: CASSLSAGYTF. The DNA for the CDR3 is TGTGCCAGCAGTTTAAGCGCTGGCTACACCTTC. The V and J genes are TRBV12-3 or TRBV12-4 and TRBJ1-2; D not certain. V was cut by 2 bases and J by 7 bases, with 5 bases left in between. There are 11 residues in the CDR3.